The rows below give T cell receptor beta chains drawn from one sample of a study of shared clonotypes between healthy human individuals. Some clones are missing from TCRdb's copy, which holds only in-frame ones; the method was immunoSEQ multiplex PCR. This sample has fewer than 2.5 million clones, with over 85% found just once. Sequencing input: naive CD4+ T cells from PBMCs. These receptors originate from a young man in good health. Some clones in this sample may be carry-over from other donors' samples. Each CDR3 is given with its conserved first and last residue. Fields, in order: clone size, CDR3 length, J gene, V gene, D gene, CDR3 DNA, CDR3 protein. D genes are given only for firm matches. Clone size, where shown, is once, few, many, or a class for clones that have expanded.

clone_size: -
cdr3_length: 12
j_call: TRBJ1-5
v_call: TRBV12-2
d_call: -
cdr3_nt: TGTGCAACCTGCGGGGGGCGACAGCCCCAGCATTTT
cdr3_aa: CATCGGRQPQHF

clone_size: once
cdr3_length: 15
j_call: TRBJ2-7
v_call: TRBV25-1
d_call: -
cdr3_nt: TGTGCCAGCAGTGAATATTTTGGCAGCCCCTACGAGCAGTACTTC
cdr3_aa: CASSEYFGSPYEQYF

clone_size: -
cdr3_length: 13
j_call: TRBJ2-5
v_call: TRBV2
d_call: -
cdr3_nt: TGTGCCAGCAACAGGGTCCTGCAAGAGACCCAGTACTTC
cdr3_aa: CASNRVLQETQYF

clone_size: -
cdr3_length: 15
j_call: TRBJ1-5
v_call: TRBV5-1
d_call: -
cdr3_nt: TGCGCCAGCAGCTTGGCCCCTGGGCCCAATCAGCCCCAGCATTTT
cdr3_aa: CASSLAPGPNQPQHF

clone_size: -
cdr3_length: 16
j_call: TRBJ2-1
v_call: TRBV28
d_call: -
cdr3_nt: TGTGCCAGCAGGGGGGTCTTGGGGGTCTACTACAATGAGCAGTTCTTC
cdr3_aa: CASRGVLGVYYNEQFF

clone_size: -
cdr3_length: 12
j_call: TRBJ2-5
v_call: TRBV5-4
d_call: -
cdr3_nt: TGTGCCAGCAGCCCCTTCCAAGAGACCCAGTACTTC
cdr3_aa: CASSPFQETQYF

clone_size: -
cdr3_length: 15
j_call: TRBJ1-4
v_call: TRBV14
d_call: -
cdr3_nt: TGTGCCAGCAGCCAATTGGCGTCAACTAATGAAAAACTGTTTTTT
cdr3_aa: CASSQLASTNEKLFF

clone_size: -
cdr3_length: 17
j_call: TRBJ1-3
v_call: TRBV4-2
d_call: -
cdr3_nt: TGTGCCAGCAGCTTCGAGATGGCGGTTTACTCTGGAAACACCATATATTTT
cdr3_aa: CASSFEMAVYSGNTIYF

clone_size: -
cdr3_length: 15
j_call: TRBJ1-4
v_call: TRBV5-4
d_call: -
cdr3_nt: TGTGCCAGCAGCTTGGGGCCAGCTTTAAATGAAAAACTGTTTTTT
cdr3_aa: CASSLGPALNEKLFF

clone_size: -
cdr3_length: 13
j_call: TRBJ2-5
v_call: TRBV18
d_call: -
cdr3_nt: TGTGCCAGCTCACCGGGGGCCCAAGAGACCCAGTACTTC
cdr3_aa: CASSPGAQETQYF

clone_size: -
cdr3_length: 16
j_call: TRBJ2-2
v_call: TRBV28
d_call: TRBD1
cdr3_nt: TGTGCCAGCAGTTTATGGGGACAGGGGCGGACCGGGGAGCTGTTTTTT
cdr3_aa: CASSLWGQGRTGELFF

clone_size: -
cdr3_length: 15
j_call: TRBJ2-2
v_call: TRBV29-1
d_call: -
cdr3_nt: TGCAGCGCAAATGCATGGGGAACGAACACCGGGGAGCTGTTTTTT
cdr3_aa: CSANAWGTNTGELFF

clone_size: -
cdr3_length: 15
j_call: TRBJ2-4
v_call: TRBV2
d_call: TRBD2
cdr3_nt: TGTGCCAGCAGTGAATTGGCGGGAGGGCCGAACATTCAGTACTTC
cdr3_aa: CASSELAGGPNIQYF

clone_size: -
cdr3_length: 18
j_call: TRBJ1-5
v_call: TRBV19
d_call: TRBD1
cdr3_nt: TGTGCCAGTAGCCCGAACCCCCGGGACAGGGGACCTCTAGGGCCCCAGCATTTT
cdr3_aa: CASSPNPRDRGPLGPQHF

clone_size: -
cdr3_length: 13
j_call: TRBJ2-1
v_call: TRBV5-1
d_call: TRBD1
cdr3_nt: TGCGCCAGCCAGGGGACAGGGGGAAGCGAGCAGTTCTTC
cdr3_aa: CASQGTGGSEQFF

clone_size: -
cdr3_length: 17
j_call: TRBJ1-2
v_call: TRBV14
d_call: TRBD1
cdr3_nt: TGTGCCAGCAGCCAAGGCTTCGGGACAGGGGTTTCCTATGGCTACACCTTC
cdr3_aa: CASSQGFGTGVSYGYTF

clone_size: once
cdr3_length: 13
j_call: TRBJ2-2
v_call: TRBV15
d_call: -
cdr3_nt: TGTGCCACCAGCAGCCAAACAACCGGGGAGCTGTTTTTT
cdr3_aa: CATSSQTTGELFF

clone_size: once
cdr3_length: 16
j_call: TRBJ2-5
v_call: TRBV4-1
d_call: TRBD2
cdr3_nt: TGCGCCAGCAGCCAAGGTCCGACTAGCGGCCAAGAGACCCAGTACTTC
cdr3_aa: CASSQGPTSGQETQYF

clone_size: -
cdr3_length: 17
j_call: TRBJ2-1
v_call: TRBV4-2
d_call: -
cdr3_nt: TGTGCCAGCAGCCAAGCGACCAGGGTGAGCTCCTACAATGAGCAGTTCTTC
cdr3_aa: CASSQATRVSSYNEQFF

clone_size: few
cdr3_length: 14
j_call: TRBJ2-7
v_call: TRBV7-9
d_call: -
cdr3_nt: TGTGCCAGCAGCCCCGTGCGCGTCTACTACGAGCAGTACTTC
cdr3_aa: CASSPVRVYYEQYF

clone_size: -
cdr3_length: 14
j_call: TRBJ2-2
v_call: TRBV11-3
d_call: -
cdr3_nt: TGTGCCAGCAGCTTACATACAGGGACCGGGGAGCTGTTTTTT
cdr3_aa: CASSLHTGTGELFF

clone_size: -
cdr3_length: 16
j_call: TRBJ2-1
v_call: TRBV28
d_call: -
cdr3_nt: TGTGCCAGCATATCCCGGACAGCGGAGGACTACAATGAGCAGTTCTTC
cdr3_aa: CASISRTAEDYNEQFF

clone_size: -
cdr3_length: 15
j_call: TRBJ1-1
v_call: TRBV7-9
d_call: TRBD1
cdr3_nt: TGTGCCAGCAGCTTAATGACAGGGGTAGTCGCTGAAGCTTTCTTT
cdr3_aa: CASSLMTGVVAEAFF

clone_size: once
cdr3_length: 15
j_call: TRBJ1-1
v_call: TRBV7-2
d_call: -
cdr3_nt: TGTGCCAGCAGCTCGTGGACGGGTTTCGGCACTGAAGCTTTCTTT
cdr3_aa: CASSSWTGFGTEAFF

clone_size: -
cdr3_length: 12
j_call: TRBJ1-5
v_call: TRBV28
d_call: -
cdr3_nt: TGTGCCAGCAGTTTAGAGACTCAGCCCCAGCATTTT
cdr3_aa: CASSLETQPQHF

clone_size: -
cdr3_length: 17
j_call: TRBJ2-3
v_call: TRBV7-2
d_call: TRBD2
cdr3_nt: TGTGCCAGCAGCCGACTAGCGGGAGGGTTAAGGGCAGATACGCAGTATTTT
cdr3_aa: CASSRLAGGLRADTQYF

clone_size: -
cdr3_length: 15
j_call: TRBJ2-7
v_call: TRBV28
d_call: -
cdr3_nt: TGTGCCAGCACCTACAGGGCCATTGCGGCCTACGAGCAGTACTTC
cdr3_aa: CASTYRAIAAYEQYF

clone_size: -
cdr3_length: 13
j_call: TRBJ2-7
v_call: TRBV7-3
d_call: -
cdr3_nt: TGTGCCAGCAGTCGAATAGCAGTTTCCGAGCAGTACTTC
cdr3_aa: CASSRIAVSEQYF

clone_size: -
cdr3_length: 16
j_call: TRBJ2-3
v_call: TRBV15
d_call: -
cdr3_nt: TGTGCCACCAGCACGACTTTGGGAACTAGCACAGATACGCAGTATTTT
cdr3_aa: CATSTTLGTSTDTQYF

clone_size: -
cdr3_length: 12
j_call: TRBJ1-1
v_call: TRBV7-2
d_call: TRBD1
cdr3_nt: TGTGCCAGCAGCTTAACGGGACAGGAAGCTTTCTTT
cdr3_aa: CASSLTGQEAFF

clone_size: few
cdr3_length: 13
j_call: TRBJ1-4
v_call: TRBV27
d_call: -
cdr3_nt: TGTGCCAGCCAGGGATTGACTAATGAAAAACTGTTTTTT
cdr3_aa: CASQGLTNEKLFF

clone_size: -
cdr3_length: 16
j_call: TRBJ2-1
v_call: TRBV18
d_call: -
cdr3_nt: TGTGCCAGCTCACCACCCCAGGGCGGTGTGGACAATGAGCAGTTCTTC
cdr3_aa: CASSPPQGGVDNEQFF

clone_size: -
cdr3_length: 15
j_call: TRBJ1-1
v_call: TRBV7-9
d_call: -
cdr3_nt: TGTGCCAGCAGCTTAGAGGGCGGGACGTCATTTGAAGCTTTCTTT
cdr3_aa: CASSLEGGTSFEAFF

clone_size: -
cdr3_length: 14
j_call: TRBJ2-2
v_call: TRBV5-8
d_call: TRBD2
cdr3_nt: TGTGCCAGCAGCCGAGGACTAGTCCCCGGGGAGCTGTTTTTT
cdr3_aa: CASSRGLVPGELFF

clone_size: -
cdr3_length: 13
j_call: TRBJ2-7
v_call: TRBV19
d_call: TRBD2
cdr3_nt: TGTGCCAGTAGGGGGAGGGGAACATACGAGCAGTACTTC
cdr3_aa: CASRGRGTYEQYF

clone_size: -
cdr3_length: 14
j_call: TRBJ2-7
v_call: TRBV10-3
d_call: -
cdr3_nt: TGTGCCATCAGTGCAATTGGAGGCTCCTACGAGCAGTACTTC
cdr3_aa: CAISAIGGSYEQYF

clone_size: -
cdr3_length: 17
j_call: TRBJ2-1
v_call: TRBV5-6
d_call: -
cdr3_nt: TGTGCCAGCAGCTTTAACACTAAAGCCGGGGCATACAATGAGCAGTTCTTC
cdr3_aa: CASSFNTKAGAYNEQFF

clone_size: once
cdr3_length: 15
j_call: TRBJ1-2
v_call: TRBV2
d_call: TRBD1
cdr3_nt: TGTGCCAGCAGAGAATCCGGGACAGGGCGCTGGGGCTACACCTTC
cdr3_aa: CASRESGTGRWGYTF

clone_size: -
cdr3_length: 13
j_call: TRBJ2-3
v_call: TRBV5-1
d_call: -
cdr3_nt: TGCGCCAGCAGTCAGAGCGGCACAGATACGCAGTATTTT
cdr3_aa: CASSQSGTDTQYF

clone_size: -
cdr3_length: 16
j_call: TRBJ1-4
v_call: TRBV11-2
d_call: -
cdr3_nt: TGTGCCAGCAGCCCTACCAGGACAAACATCCATGAAAAACTGTTTTTT
cdr3_aa: CASSPTRTNIHEKLFF

clone_size: -
cdr3_length: 12
j_call: TRBJ2-7
v_call: TRBV2
d_call: TRBD1
cdr3_nt: TGTGCCAGCATCCTCGACAGGGGAGAGCAGTACTTC
cdr3_aa: CASILDRGEQYF

clone_size: -
cdr3_length: 14
j_call: TRBJ2-2
v_call: TRBV7-2
d_call: TRBD1
cdr3_nt: TGTGCCAGCAGGGGACAGGTTAACACCGGGGAGCTGTTTTTT
cdr3_aa: CASRGQVNTGELFF

clone_size: -
cdr3_length: 16
j_call: TRBJ1-5
v_call: TRBV6-6
d_call: -
cdr3_nt: TGTGCCAGCAGTAGCACCGGGACCACTGTAAATCAGCCCCAGCATTTT
cdr3_aa: CASSSTGTTVNQPQHF

clone_size: -
cdr3_length: 16
j_call: TRBJ2-1
v_call: TRBV2
d_call: -
cdr3_nt: TGTGCCAGCAGGACCAACCCGGCTGCCACCAACAATGAGCAGTTCTTC
cdr3_aa: CASRTNPAATNNEQFF

clone_size: -
cdr3_length: 13
j_call: TRBJ1-1
v_call: TRBV5-4
d_call: -
cdr3_nt: TGTGCCAGCAGCTTGGGACAGCCTCTTGAAGCTTTCTTT
cdr3_aa: CASSLGQPLEAFF

clone_size: -
cdr3_length: 13
j_call: TRBJ1-4
v_call: TRBV5-4
d_call: -
cdr3_nt: TGTGCCAGCAGCTTTGGCTACCGGGAAAAACTGTTTTTT
cdr3_aa: CASSFGYREKLFF

clone_size: -
cdr3_length: 14
j_call: TRBJ2-1
v_call: TRBV7-9
d_call: -
cdr3_nt: TGTGCCAGCAGCTTACCCAGGGGTGACAATGAGCAGTTCTTC
cdr3_aa: CASSLPRGDNEQFF

clone_size: -
cdr3_length: 16
j_call: TRBJ2-1
v_call: TRBV10-3
d_call: -
cdr3_nt: TGTGCCATCAGTGAGTCGGGTAGAACCTTTTTCAATGAGCAGTTCTTC
cdr3_aa: CAISESGRTFFNEQFF

clone_size: -
cdr3_length: 16
j_call: TRBJ2-3
v_call: TRBV7-2
d_call: -
cdr3_nt: TGTGCCAGCAGCTCCCTCTCGGGGCTGCGCACAGATACGCAGTATTTT
cdr3_aa: CASSSLSGLRTDTQYF

clone_size: -
cdr3_length: 13
j_call: TRBJ1-2
v_call: TRBV28
d_call: -
cdr3_nt: TGTGCCAGCAGACCCGATTTGGCGGGTGGCTACACCTTC
cdr3_aa: CASRPDLAGGYTF

clone_size: -
cdr3_length: 12
j_call: TRBJ1-2
v_call: TRBV7-2
d_call: -
cdr3_nt: TGTGCCAGCAGCTCGGGACGCCGCGGCTACACCTTC
cdr3_aa: CASSSGRRGYTF